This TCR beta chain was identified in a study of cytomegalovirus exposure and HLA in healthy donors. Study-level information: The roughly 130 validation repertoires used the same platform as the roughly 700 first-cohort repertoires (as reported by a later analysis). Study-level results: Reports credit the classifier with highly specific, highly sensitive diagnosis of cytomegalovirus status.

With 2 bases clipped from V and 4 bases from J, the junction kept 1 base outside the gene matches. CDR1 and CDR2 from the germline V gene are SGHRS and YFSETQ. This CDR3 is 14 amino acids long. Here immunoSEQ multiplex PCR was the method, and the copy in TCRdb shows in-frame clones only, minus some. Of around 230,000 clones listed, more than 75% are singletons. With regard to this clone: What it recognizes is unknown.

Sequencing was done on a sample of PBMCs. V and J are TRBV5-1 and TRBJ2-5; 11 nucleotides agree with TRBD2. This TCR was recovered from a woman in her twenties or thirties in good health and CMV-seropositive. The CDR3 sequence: CASSLLAGVETQYF. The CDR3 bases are TGCGCCAGCAGCTTACTAGCGGGAGTAGAGACCCAGTACTTC.